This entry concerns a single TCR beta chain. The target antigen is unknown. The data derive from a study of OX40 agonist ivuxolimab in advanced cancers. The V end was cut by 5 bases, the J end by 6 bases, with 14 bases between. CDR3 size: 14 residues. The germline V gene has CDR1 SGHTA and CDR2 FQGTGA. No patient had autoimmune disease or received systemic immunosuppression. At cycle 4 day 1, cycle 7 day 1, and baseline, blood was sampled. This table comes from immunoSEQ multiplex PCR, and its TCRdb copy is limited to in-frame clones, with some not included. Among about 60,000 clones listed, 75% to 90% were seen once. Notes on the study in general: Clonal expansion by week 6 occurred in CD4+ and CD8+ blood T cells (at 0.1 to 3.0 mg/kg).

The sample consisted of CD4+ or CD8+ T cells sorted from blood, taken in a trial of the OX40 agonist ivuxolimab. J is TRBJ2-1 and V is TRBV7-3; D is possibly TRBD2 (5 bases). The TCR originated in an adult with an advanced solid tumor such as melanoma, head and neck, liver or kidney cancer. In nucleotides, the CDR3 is TGTGCCAGCAGCCCAAGCGGACTTCGCAATGAGCAGTTCTTC. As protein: CASSPSGLRNEQFF.